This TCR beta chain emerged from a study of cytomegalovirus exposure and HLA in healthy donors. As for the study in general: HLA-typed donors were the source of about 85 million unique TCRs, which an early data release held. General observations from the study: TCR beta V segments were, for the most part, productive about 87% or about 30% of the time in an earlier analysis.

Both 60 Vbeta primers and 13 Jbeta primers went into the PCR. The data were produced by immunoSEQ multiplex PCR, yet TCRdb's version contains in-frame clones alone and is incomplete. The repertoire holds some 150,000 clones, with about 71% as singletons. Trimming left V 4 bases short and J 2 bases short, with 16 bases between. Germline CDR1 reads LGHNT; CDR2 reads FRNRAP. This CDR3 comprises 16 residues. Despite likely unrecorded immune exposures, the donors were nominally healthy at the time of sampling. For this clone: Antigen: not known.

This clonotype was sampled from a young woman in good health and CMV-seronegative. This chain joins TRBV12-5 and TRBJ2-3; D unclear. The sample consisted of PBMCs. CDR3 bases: TGTGCTAGTGGTTCCCCCGGCGGAATTGACACAGATACGCAGTATTTT. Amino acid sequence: CASGSPGGIDTDTQYF.